Below are 15 T cell receptor beta chains sequenced from a single sample in a study of shared clonotypes between healthy human individuals. Sequenced by immunoSEQ multiplex PCR; TCRdb stores in-frame clones only, minus some. The sample lists some 2.3 million clones; 85% to 95% were seen once. Input material: naive CD4+ T cells from PBMCs. As for subset: CD45RA+ positively selected. These receptors came from a man younger than 35 in good health. Some clones in this sample may be carry-over from other donors' samples.

The J gene is TRBJ2-7, the V gene TRBV9, with D perhaps TRBD2 (6 bases). The germline V gene encodes CDR1 SGDLS and CDR2 YYNGEE. CDR3 size: 15 residues. Trimming cost V 0 bases and J 0 bases, with 10 bases left between them. CDR3 sequence (DNA): TGTGCCAGCAGCGTAGGCGGGGCCCCCTCCTACGAGCAGTACTTC. It translates to CASSVGGAPSYEQYF.

This rearrangement joins TRBV5-1 to TRBJ2-7; D might be TRBD1 (6 bases). Trimming stripped 4 bases from V and 6 bases from J, with 23 bases between. Germline lookup yields CDR1 SGHRS and CDR2 YFSETQ. The CDR3 spans 16 residues. The CDR3 nucleotides read TGCGCCAGCAGCGTCCCCCAACGGACAGCAAAGGTCGAGCAGTACTTC. Translating it yields CASSVPQRTAKVEQYF.

V and J are TRBV6-5 and TRBJ2-7, with D unresolved. The CDR3 is made up of 16 amino acids. The V gene lost 0 bases and the J gene lost 6 bases, with 18 bases spanning the gap. Germline V gene lookup returns CDR1 MNHEY and CDR2 SVGAGI. In DNA, the CDR3 is TGTGCCAGCAGTTACTCGATCGGCAGCCCTCTGCCCGAGCAGTACTTC. This gives the protein CASSYSIGSPLPEQYF.

This clone appeared a single time. The chain recombines TRBV27 with TRBJ2-5; 7 positions match TRBD1. Unmatched junction bases numbered 13, after V lost 6 bases and J lost 6 bases. CDR1 and CDR2 (germline): MNHEY, SMNVEV (reference sequence). The CDR3 length is 15 residues. CDR3 sequence (DNA): TGTGCCAGCAGGAGGACCGGGACAGTAGCTAAGACCCAGTACTTC. This sequence encodes CASRRTGTVAKTQYF.

V and J are TRBV10-3 and TRBJ2-5, with 7 bases that match TRBD1. This CDR3 has 15 residues. V was clipped by 4 bases and J by 0 bases; unmatched bases: 5. Germline V gene lookup returns CDR1 ENHRY and CDR2 SYGVKD. The CDR3 spells CAISAWTGYQETQYF. The CDR3 nucleotides read TGTGCCATCAGTGCGTGGACAGGCTACCAAGAGACCCAGTACTTC.

The chain joins TRBV6-6 to TRBJ1-1, with D hard to call. Trimming left V 5 bases short and J 1 base short, with 11 bases between. Germline V gene sequence: CDR1 MNHNY, CDR2 SVGAGI (reference sequence). The CDR3 extends over 14 amino acids. The CDR3 protein is CASSETSWNTEAFF. The CDR3 region has the DNA TGTGCCAGCAGTGAGACCTCCTGGAACACTGAAGCTTTCTTT.

The chain uses TRBV28 and TRBJ1-2; 7 nucleotides line up with TRBD1. CDR3 size: 14 residues. Germline V lookup: CDR1 MDHEN, CDR2 SYDVKM. Germline trimming cut 6 bases from V and 5 bases from J; bases unmatched to any gene: 9. CDR3 protein: CASRGYGQEYGYTF. CDR3 in DNA: TGTGCCAGCAGGGGATACGGACAGGAGTATGGCTACACCTTC.

This clone occurred once. CDR3 sequence reads: CAISAGLQTYQETQYF. CDR3 nucleotide sequence: TGTGCCATCAGTGCGGGCCTCCAGACCTACCAAGAGACCCAGTACTTC. The chain couples TRBV10-3 to TRBJ2-5; D remains ambiguous. The germline CDR1 and CDR2 sequences are ENHRY and SYGVKD. The CDR3 has 16 amino acids. Trimming left V 4 bases short and J 0 bases short, with 15 bases between.

In regard to this clone: Other DNA sequences in the sample encode the same CDR3. The CDR3 bases are TGTGCCAGCAGTTACGCCGGAGCTGGAAACACCATATATTTT. Translated, it gives CASSYAGAGNTIYF. The rearrangement uses TRBV6-5 and TRBJ1-3; no clear D gene. This CDR3 is 14 amino acids long. V was trimmed by 2 bases and J by 2 bases, leaving 7 bases between them. Germline V gives CDR1 MNHEY, CDR2 SVGAGI.

This chain uses TRBV6-6 with TRBJ2-1, with a tentative D call TRBD1 (6 bases). The CDR3 contains 13 residues. Per the germline V gene, CDR1 is MNHNY and CDR2 is SVGAGI (reference sequence). Deletions cut 6 bases from V and 6 bases from J, with 12 bases between. CDR3 sequence (DNA): TGTGCCAGCAGGAAACAGGGATCCAATGAGCAGTTCTTC. It encodes CASRKQGSNEQFF.

This clone was picked up one time. The chain has TRBV2 and TRBJ1-1; perhaps TRBD1 as D (6 bases). The V end was cut by 5 bases, the J end by 11 bases, with 18 bases between. This CDR3 spans 13 amino acids. Germline V gene sequence: CDR1 SNHLY, CDR2 FYNNEI. This CDR3 reads CASSLKLQGEAFF. The CDR3 DNA is TGTGCCAGCAGTTTAAAACTACAGGGTGAGGCTTTCTTT. Using reference TRBV2 and TRBJ1-1 for the parts outside the CDR3, the full variable domain is EPEVTQTPSHQVTQMGQEVILRCVPISNHLYFYWYRQILGQKVEFLVSFYNNEISEKSEIFDDQFSVERPDGSNFTLKIRSTKLEDSAMYFCASSLKLQGEAFFGQGTRLTVV.

This chain joins TRBV14 and TRBJ2-3; TRBD2 matches 13 bases. Germline CDR1 SGHDN, CDR2 FVKESK. With 3 bases clipped from V and 8 bases from J, the junction kept 11 bases outside the gene matches. CDR3 length: 17 residues. The CDR3 sequence: CASSHRLAGGPGGTQYF. As DNA, the CDR3 is TGTGCCAGCAGCCATAGACTAGCGGGAGGCCCCGGGGGTACGCAGTATTTT.

The chain joins TRBV6-1 to TRBJ1-5; D is ambiguous. V gave up 3 bases and J gave up 9 bases, with 12 bases separating them. This CDR3 has 13 amino acids. CDR1 and CDR2 from the germline V gene are MNHNS and SASEGT. The CDR3 sequence: CASSEMIRGPQHF. The CDR3 DNA sequence: TGTGCCAGCAGTGAGATGATCCGAGGGCCCCAGCATTTT.

The chain has TRBV6-1 and TRBJ2-5, with D possibly being TRBD2 (6 bases). The CDR3 covers 16 residues. Germline loops: CDR1 MNHNS, CDR2 SASEGT. Trimming cost V 2 bases and J 1 base, with 14 bases left between them. The CDR3 loop is CASSEIFGGIQETQYF. The CDR3 coding sequence is TGTGCCAGCAGTGAAATTTTTGGGGGGATCCAAGAGACCCAGTACTTC.

As regards this clone: The junction does not match germline at one end; this may be a read error. The rearrangement links TRBV27 to TRBJ2-7, with no clear D. The CDR3 has 13 amino acids. Germline V gene lookup returns CDR1 MNHEY and CDR2 SMNVEV (reference sequence). The CDR3 nucleotides read TGTGCCAACAGTCCCCGGAGTACATACGAGCAGTACTTC. Its protein product is CANSPRSTYEQYF.